Listed below are T cell receptor beta chains from one sample, sequenced in a study of shared clonotypes between healthy human individuals. Sequencing used immunoSEQ multiplex PCR; TCRdb keeps in-frame clones, though not all of them. The sample has millions of clones, roughly 94% seen once. The specimen sequenced was naive CD4+ T cells sorted from blood. These receptors were obtained from a man between 18 and 35 years old in good health. Each CDR3 is given with its conserved first and last residue. The D gene is left open where the match is weak. Clone size, where shown, is once, few, many, or a class for clones that have expanded.

j_gene | d_gene | abundance | v_gene | CDR3aa | CDR3nt
TRBJ2-7 | NA | NA | TRBV5-5 | CASSLVSYEQYF | TGTGCCAGCAGCTTGGTGTCCTACGAGCAGTACTTC
TRBJ1-6 | NA | NA | TRBV4-1 | CASSQGDEGSSYNSPLHF | TGCGCCAGCAGCCAAGGGGACGAGGGGAGCTCCTATAATTCACCCCTCCACTTT
TRBJ1-2 | NA | NA | TRBV20-1 | CSAINEVRYTF | TGCAGTGCTATCAACGAAGTCCGCTACACCTTC
TRBJ2-3 | NA | NA | TRBV7-2 | CASRKGGGTFTDTQYF | TGTGCCAGCAGGAAAGGTGGCGGGACCTTCACAGATACGCAGTATTTT
TRBJ1-2 | TRBD1 | NA | TRBV6-5 | CASSYTQNRGLEGYTF | TGTGCCAGCAGTTACACCCAAAACAGGGGGCTCGAGGGCTACACCTTC
TRBJ2-1 | NA | NA | TRBV6-5 | CASMRDNEQFF | TGTGCCAGCATGAGGGACAATGAGCAGTTCTTC
TRBJ2-3 | NA | NA | TRBV19 | CASKRNRDTMLDTQYF | TGTGCCAGTAAACGGAACCGGGACACTATGCTAGATACGCAGTATTTT
TRBJ1-3 | NA | NA | TRBV6-1 | CASSEALGSSGNTIYF | TGTGCCAGCAGTGAAGCCCTAGGGAGCTCTGGAAACACCATATATTTT
TRBJ1-2 | NA | NA | TRBV6-1 | CASSEAGSYGYTF | TGTGCCAGCAGTGAAGCGGGAAGTTATGGCTACACCTTC
TRBJ2-7 | TRBD2 | NA | TRBV2 | CASRVAGEQYF | TGTGCCAGCAGGGTAGCGGGCGAGCAGTACTTC
TRBJ2-7 | NA | NA | TRBV2 | CASSEREPYEQYF | TGTGCCAGCAGTGAACGGGAGCCCTACGAGCAGTACTTC
TRBJ1-5 | NA | NA | TRBV5-6 | CASSLRLANQPQHF | TGTGCCAGCAGCTTACGTTTAGCCAATCAGCCCCAGCATTTT
TRBJ1-4 | TRBD1 | once | TRBV28 | CASSLISPTGLLFF | TGTGCCAGCAGTTTAATTTCCCCGACAGGGTTACTGTTTTTT
TRBJ2-2 | NA | NA | TRBV7-9 | CASSTAGGPGELFF | TGTGCCAGCAGCACTGCCGGGGGACCCGGGGAGCTGTTTTTT
TRBJ2-7 | NA | NA | TRBV5-6 | CASSIRGVSSYEQYF | TGTGCCAGCAGCATTCGGGGCGTTAGCTCCTACGAGCAGTACTTC
TRBJ2-1 | TRBD2 | once | TRBV2 | CASRGLAGVNEQFF | TGTGCCTCAAGAGGACTAGCGGGAGTCAATGAGCAGTTCTTC
TRBJ1-6 | NA | NA | TRBV7-2 | CASSEGLGSPLHF | TGTGCCAGCAGCGAGGGTTTGGGTTCACCCCTCCACTTT
TRBJ1-1 | TRBD1 | NA | TRBV20-1 | CSVTQGAEAFF | TGCAGTGTCACACAGGGGGCTGAAGCTTTCTTT
TRBJ2-5 | TRBD2 | NA | TRBV6-6 | CASNKQPGLARETQYF | TGTGCCAGCAATAAGCAACCGGGACTAGCCCGGGAGACCCAGTACTTC
TRBJ1-5 | NA | NA | TRBV19 | CASSTLLRNQPQHF | TGTGCCAGTAGTACTCTCCTGCGCAATCAGCCCCAGCATTTT
TRBJ1-4 | TRBD1 | NA | TRBV7-9 | CASSSAGTGPRNEKLFF | TGTGCCAGCAGCAGCGCTGGGACAGGGCCTCGGAATGAAAAACTGTTTTTT
TRBJ2-1 | TRBD1 | NA | TRBV20-1 | CSASPRDSQFF | TGCAGTGCTTCACCCCGGGACAGCCAGTTCTTC
TRBJ1-2 | NA | once | TRBV28 | CASSTAFGLGGTYTF | TGTGCCAGCAGTACAGCCTTCGGGTTAGGGGGGACCTACACCTTC
TRBJ2-7 | TRBD1 | NA | TRBV6-5 | CASRTGYAYEQYF | TGTGCCAGCAGGACAGGGTACGCCTACGAGCAGTACTTC
TRBJ1-1 | NA | NA | TRBV5-4 | CASSLTGFGSPEAFF | TGTGCCAGCAGCTTGACAGGGTTTGGGTCCCCTGAAGCTTTCTTT
TRBJ1-6 | NA | NA | TRBV28 | CASTSWTRADSPLHF | TGTGCCAGCACCTCATGGACTCGGGCGGATTCACCCCTCCACTTT
TRBJ2-2 | NA | NA | TRBV5-6 | CASTPTGLTNTGELFF | TGTGCCAGCACCCCGACTGGGCTAACGAACACCGGGGAGCTGTTTTTT
TRBJ1-1 | TRBD1 | once | TRBV11-2 | CASSSRLTGFDTEAFF | TGTGCCAGCAGCTCACGACTGACAGGGTTTGACACTGAAGCTTTCTTT